This T cell receptor beta chain was profiled in a study of Tregs in tolerant kidney transplant recipients. General observations from the study: Expanding Tregs on activated donor B cells appeared to best identify donor-specific TCRbeta clones. Biological reproducibility was not directly addressed in this study.

CDR1 and CDR2 from the germline V gene are SQVTM and ANQGSEA. The ends lost 4 bases at V and 5 bases at J; junction bases unmatched: 6. This CDR3 is 14 amino acids long. Profiled with immunoSEQ multiplex PCR; TCRdb holds only in-frame clones, not every one. The data hold 240,000 or so clones, with roughly 80% observed a single time. Details on this clone: Its cognate antigen is unknown.

This TCR derives from a human donor in good health. This chain connects TRBV29-1 to TRBJ2-1; 9 bases are a match to TRBD2. The specimen was CD4+ T cells from blood. CDR3 sequence reads: CSVVWLAGHNEQFF. DNA for the CDR3: TGCAGCGTTGTCTGGCTAGCGGGGCACAATGAGCAGTTCTTC.